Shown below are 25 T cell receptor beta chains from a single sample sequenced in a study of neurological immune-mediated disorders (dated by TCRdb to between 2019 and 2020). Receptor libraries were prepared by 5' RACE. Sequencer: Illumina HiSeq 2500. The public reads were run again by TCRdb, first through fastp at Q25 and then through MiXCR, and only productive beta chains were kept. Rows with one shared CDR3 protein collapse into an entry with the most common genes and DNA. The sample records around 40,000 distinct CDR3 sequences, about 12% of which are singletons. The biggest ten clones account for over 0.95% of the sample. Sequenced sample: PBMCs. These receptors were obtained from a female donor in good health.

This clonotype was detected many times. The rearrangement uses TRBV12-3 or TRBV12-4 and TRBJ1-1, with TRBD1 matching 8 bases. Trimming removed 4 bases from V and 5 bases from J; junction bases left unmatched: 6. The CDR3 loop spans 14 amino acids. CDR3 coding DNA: TGTGCCAGCAGTTCCACAGGGGGAGAGACTGAAGCTTTCTTT. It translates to CASSSTGGETEAFF.

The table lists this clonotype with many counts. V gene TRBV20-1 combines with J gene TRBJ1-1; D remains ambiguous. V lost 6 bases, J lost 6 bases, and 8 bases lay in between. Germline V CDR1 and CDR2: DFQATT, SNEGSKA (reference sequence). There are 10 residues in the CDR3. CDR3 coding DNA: TGCAGTGCATGGAAGGCTGAAGCTTTCTTT. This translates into CSAWKAEAFF.

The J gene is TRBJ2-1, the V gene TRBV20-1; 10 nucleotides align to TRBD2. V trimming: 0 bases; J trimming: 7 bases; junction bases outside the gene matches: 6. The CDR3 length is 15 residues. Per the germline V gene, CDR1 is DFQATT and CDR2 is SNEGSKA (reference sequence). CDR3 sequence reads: CSAREATSGLNEQFF. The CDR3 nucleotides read TGCAGTGCTAGAGAGGCGACTAGCGGGCTTAATGAGCAGTTCTTC.

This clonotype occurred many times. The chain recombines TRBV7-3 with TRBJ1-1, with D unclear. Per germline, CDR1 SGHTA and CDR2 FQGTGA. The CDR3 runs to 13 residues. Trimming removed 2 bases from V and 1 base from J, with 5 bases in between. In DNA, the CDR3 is TGTGCCAGCAGCTTAGAGCAGAACACTGAAGCTTTCTTT. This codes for CASSLEQNTEAFF.

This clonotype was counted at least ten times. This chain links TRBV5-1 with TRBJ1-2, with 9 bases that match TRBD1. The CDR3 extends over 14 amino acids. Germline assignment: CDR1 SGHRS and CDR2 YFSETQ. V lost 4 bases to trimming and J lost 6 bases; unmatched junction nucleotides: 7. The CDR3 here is CASSPNRGRDGYTF. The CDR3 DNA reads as TGCGCCAGCAGCCCGAACAGGGGGCGAGATGGCTACACCTTC.

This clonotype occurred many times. The CDR3 protein is CASNAGTGLTDTQYF. CDR3 sequence (DNA): TGTGCCAGCAATGCCGGGACAGGCCTCACAGATACGCAGTATTTT. The chain has TRBV6-6 and TRBJ2-3; 8 bases are shared with TRBD1. Germline values: CDR1 MNHNY, CDR2 SVGAGI (reference sequence). Trimming cost V 7 bases and J 2 bases; bases outside gene matches: 8. The CDR3 length is 15 residues.

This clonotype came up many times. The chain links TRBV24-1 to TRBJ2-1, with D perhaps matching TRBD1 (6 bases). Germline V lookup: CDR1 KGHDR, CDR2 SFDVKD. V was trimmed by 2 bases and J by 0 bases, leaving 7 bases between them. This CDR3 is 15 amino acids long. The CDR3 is CATSDSGVSYNEQFF. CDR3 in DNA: TGTGCCACCAGTGATTCAGGGGTCTCCTACAATGAGCAGTTCTTC.

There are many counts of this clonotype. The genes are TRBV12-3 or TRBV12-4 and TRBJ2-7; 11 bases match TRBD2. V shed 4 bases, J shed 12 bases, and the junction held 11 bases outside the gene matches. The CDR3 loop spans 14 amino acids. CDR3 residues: CASSSGLAGLRGYF. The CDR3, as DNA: TGTGCCAGCAGTTCAGGACTAGCGGGCCTGCGGGGGTACTTC.

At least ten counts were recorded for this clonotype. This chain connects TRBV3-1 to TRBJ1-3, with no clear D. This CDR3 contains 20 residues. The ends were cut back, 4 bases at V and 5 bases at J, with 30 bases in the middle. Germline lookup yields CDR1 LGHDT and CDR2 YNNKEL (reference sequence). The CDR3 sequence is CASSPSYSAGMKERRNTIYF. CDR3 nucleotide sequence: TGTGCCAGCAGCCCCAGTTATTCGGCAGGTATGAAGGAGCGGCGAAACACCATATATTTT.

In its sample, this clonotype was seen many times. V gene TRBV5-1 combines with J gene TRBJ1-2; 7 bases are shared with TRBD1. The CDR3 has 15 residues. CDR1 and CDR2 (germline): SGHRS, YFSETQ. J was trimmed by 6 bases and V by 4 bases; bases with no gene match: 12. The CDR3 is CASSLGGQTFNGYTF. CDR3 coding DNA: TGCGCCAGCAGCCTGGGGGGACAGACCTTCAATGGCTACACCTTC.

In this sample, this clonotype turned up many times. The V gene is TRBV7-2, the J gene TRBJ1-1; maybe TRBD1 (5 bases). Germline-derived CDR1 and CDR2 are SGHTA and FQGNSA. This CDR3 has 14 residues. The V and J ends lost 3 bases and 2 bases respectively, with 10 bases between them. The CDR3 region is CASSFLGVNTEAFF. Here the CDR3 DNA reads TGTGCCAGCAGCTTCCTGGGGGTCAACACTGAAGCTTTCTTT.

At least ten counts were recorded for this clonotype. Written as DNA, the CDR3 is TGCGCCAGCAGCTTGAAGCTGGGCAGGGTATCTGAAGCTTTCTTT. This gives the protein CASSLKLGRVSEAFF. The chain recombines TRBV5-1 with TRBJ1-1; D is possibly TRBD1 (5 bases). V was clipped by 1 base and J by 6 bases, with 16 bases between them. This CDR3 region has 15 residues. Germline V gives CDR1 SGHRS, CDR2 YFSETQ.

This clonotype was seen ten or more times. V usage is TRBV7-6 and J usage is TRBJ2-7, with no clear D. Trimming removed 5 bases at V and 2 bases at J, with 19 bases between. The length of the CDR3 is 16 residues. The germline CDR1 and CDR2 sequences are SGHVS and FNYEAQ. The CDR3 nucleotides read TGTGCCAGCAGCCCCGGTCAAGGGTTTACGGCCTACGAGCAGTACTTC. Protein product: CASSPGQGFTAYEQYF.

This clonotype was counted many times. CDR3 loop: CSVATGGETQYF. In DNA form, the CDR3 reads TGCAGCGTTGCTACAGGGGGTGAGACCCAGTACTTC. The genes are TRBV29-1 and TRBJ2-5; TRBD1 matches at 8 bases. Germline V lookup: CDR1 SQVTM, CDR2 ANQGSEA. The CDR3 contains 12 residues. V gave up 4 bases and J gave up 5 bases; unmatched junction bases: 3.

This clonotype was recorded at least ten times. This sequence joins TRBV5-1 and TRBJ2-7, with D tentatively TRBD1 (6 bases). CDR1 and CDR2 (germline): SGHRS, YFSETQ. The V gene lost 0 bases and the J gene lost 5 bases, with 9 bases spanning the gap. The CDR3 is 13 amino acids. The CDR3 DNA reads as TGCGCCAGCAGCTTGGGGGGGCCCCACGAGCAGTACTTC. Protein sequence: CASSLGGPHEQYF.

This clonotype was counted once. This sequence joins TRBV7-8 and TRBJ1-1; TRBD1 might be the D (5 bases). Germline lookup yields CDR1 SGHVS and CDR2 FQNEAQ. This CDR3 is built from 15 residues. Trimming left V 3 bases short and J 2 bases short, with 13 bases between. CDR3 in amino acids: CASSLDGGGNTEAFF. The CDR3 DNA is TGTGCCAGCAGCTTGGACGGGGGGGGAAACACTGAAGCTTTCTTT.

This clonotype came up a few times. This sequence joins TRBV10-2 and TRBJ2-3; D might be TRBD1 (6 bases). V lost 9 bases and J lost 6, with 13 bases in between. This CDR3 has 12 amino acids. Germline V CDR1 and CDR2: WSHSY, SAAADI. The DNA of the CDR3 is TGCGCCAGTAAAACCACAGGGGATACGCAGTATTTT. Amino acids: CASKTTGDTQYF.

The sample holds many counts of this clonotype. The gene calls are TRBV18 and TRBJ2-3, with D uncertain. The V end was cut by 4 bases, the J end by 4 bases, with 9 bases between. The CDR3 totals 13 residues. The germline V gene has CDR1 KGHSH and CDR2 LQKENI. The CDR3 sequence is CASSQKRADTQYF. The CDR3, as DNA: TGTGCCAGCTCACAAAAACGGGCAGATACGCAGTATTTT.

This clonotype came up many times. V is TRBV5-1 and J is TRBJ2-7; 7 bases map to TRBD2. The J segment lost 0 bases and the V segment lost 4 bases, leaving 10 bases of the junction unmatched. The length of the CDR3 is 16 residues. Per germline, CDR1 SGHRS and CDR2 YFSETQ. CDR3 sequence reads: CASSREAAGNSYEQYF. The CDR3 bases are TGCGCCAGCAGCCGGGAGGCGGCGGGGAACTCCTACGAGCAGTACTTC.

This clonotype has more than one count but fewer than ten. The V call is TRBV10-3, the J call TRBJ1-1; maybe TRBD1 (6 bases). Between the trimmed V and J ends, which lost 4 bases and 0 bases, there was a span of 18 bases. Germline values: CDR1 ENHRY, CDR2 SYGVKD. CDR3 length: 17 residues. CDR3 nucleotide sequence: TGTGCCATCAGTGCTGTGCAGGGGTCGATTATGAACACTGAAGCTTTCTTT. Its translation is CAISAVQGSIMNTEAFF.

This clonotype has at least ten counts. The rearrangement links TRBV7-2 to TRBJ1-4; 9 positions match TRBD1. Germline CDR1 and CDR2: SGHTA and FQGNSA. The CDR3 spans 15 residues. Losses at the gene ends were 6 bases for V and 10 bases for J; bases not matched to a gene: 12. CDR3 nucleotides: TGTGCCAGCAGTCCATCTCGGGACAGGGACGTAAAACTGTTTTTT. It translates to CASSPSRDRDVKLFF.

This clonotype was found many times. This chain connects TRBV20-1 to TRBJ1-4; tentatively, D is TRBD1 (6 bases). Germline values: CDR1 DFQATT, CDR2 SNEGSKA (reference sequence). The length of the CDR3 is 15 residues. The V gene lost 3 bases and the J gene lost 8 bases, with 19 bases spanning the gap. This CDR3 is CSARKQGGAREKLFF. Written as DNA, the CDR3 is TGCAGTGCTAGGAAACAGGGAGGGGCGCGGGAAAAACTGTTTTTT.

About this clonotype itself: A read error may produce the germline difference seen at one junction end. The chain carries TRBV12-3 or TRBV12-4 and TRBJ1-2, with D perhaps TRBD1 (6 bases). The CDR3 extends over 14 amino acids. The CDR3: CASSRAGTTYGFTF. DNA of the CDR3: TGTGCCAGCAGTCGCGCCGGGACAACCTATGGCTTCACCTTC.

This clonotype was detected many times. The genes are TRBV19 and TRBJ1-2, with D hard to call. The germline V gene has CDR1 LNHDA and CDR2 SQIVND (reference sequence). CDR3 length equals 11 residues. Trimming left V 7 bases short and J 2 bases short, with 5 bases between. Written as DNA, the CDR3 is TGTGCCAGTACAGAGAACTATGGCTACACCTTC. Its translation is CASTENYGYTF.

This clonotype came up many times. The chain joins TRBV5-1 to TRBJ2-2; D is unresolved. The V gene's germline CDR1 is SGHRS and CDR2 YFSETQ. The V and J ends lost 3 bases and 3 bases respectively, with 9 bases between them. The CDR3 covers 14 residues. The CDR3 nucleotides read TGCGCCAGCAGCTACTCGACCGACACCGGGGAGCTGTTTTTT. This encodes CASSYSTDTGELFF. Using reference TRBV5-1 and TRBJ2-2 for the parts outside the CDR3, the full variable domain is KAGVTQTPRYLIKTRGQQVTLSCSPISGHRSVSWYQQTPGQGLQFLFEYFSETQRNKGNFPGRFSGRQFSNSRSEMNVSTLELGDSALYLCASSYSTDTGELFFGEGSRLTVL.